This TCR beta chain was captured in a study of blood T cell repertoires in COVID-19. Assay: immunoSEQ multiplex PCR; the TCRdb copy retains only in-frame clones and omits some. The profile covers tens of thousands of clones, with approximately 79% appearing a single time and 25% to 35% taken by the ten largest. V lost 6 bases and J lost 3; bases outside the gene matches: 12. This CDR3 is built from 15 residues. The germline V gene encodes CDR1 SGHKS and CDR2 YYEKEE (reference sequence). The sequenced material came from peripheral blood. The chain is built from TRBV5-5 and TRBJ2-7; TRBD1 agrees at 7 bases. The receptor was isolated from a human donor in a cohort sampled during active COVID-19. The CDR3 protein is CASTRDQQGRYEQYF. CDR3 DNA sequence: TGTGCCAGCACTAGGGACCAACAGGGGCGCTACGAGCAGTACTTC.